The entry below describes one T cell receptor beta chain. What this receptor recognizes is not known. No much larger clone is present one base from it, and per-base qualities are unavailable. Collaborating institutions collected whole blood in K2EDTA tubes following their own protocols. Collaborator samples were shipped for TCRbeta analysis as frozen whole blood, isolated PBMCs, or DNA extracted from either sample type. The CDR3, from cysteine to phenylalanine, totals 16 residues. The retained sequence is limited to the CDR3, 48 bases, with the frame set at the first base. Via the germline V gene (reference sequence), CDR1 is LGHDT and CDR2 YNNKEL. V gives up 1 base and J gives up 4 bases, and the segment between their germline ends measures 14 bases. This sample was included in a study of blood T cell repertoires in COVID-19 (dated by TCRdb to 2019 to 2021). About the full investigation: Collaborator samples came from the United States, Italy and Spain and covered acute and convalescent phases of COVID-19. The material from the prospective study consisted of cDNA or gDNA derived from T cells, B-cell-depleted T cells, or PBMCs. The dataset comprised deeply sampled blood TCRbeta repertoires from subjects exposed to, actively infected with, or recovered from COVID-19. The repertoires were made available in a free public database intended to serve as a resource for research on the immune response to SARS-CoV-2. The samples were drawn from two sources: the first 160 participants of the ongoing ImmuneRACE study, and about 1,300 subjects contributed by 6 global collaborators. A de-identified subject ID, COVID-19 status, age in years and sex were almost always included in the sample metadata. HLA class I and class II types, where available, came from metadata supplied by the sample provider rather than from assay-based typing.

TCRbeta CDR3 regions were amplified from genomic DNA by means of the immunoSEQ Assay, a bias-controlled multiplex PCR. The authors' pipeline ran thus. The number of nucleated cells in each sample was estimated by amplification of reference gene primers within the assay. To quantify the absolute abundance of each unique TCRbeta CDR3 rearrangement, sequence reads were collapsed and filtered. For each sample, productive Simpson clonality was calculated by taking the square root of Simpson's diversity index across productive rearrangements. As stored in TCRdb, this immuneACCESS dataset retains in-frame rearrangements with V and J assigned. A fraction of the clones does not appear; measured against another copy, unresolved V genes explain less than half of the discrepancy, and the remainder lacks a known reason. The V and J calls and clone size were taken over from that table, and D and trimming were inferred from the DNA. This sample is represented by around 100,000 clones; 90% of them were singletons. The ten biggest clones cover just over 5% of the sample.

Points the paper makes about the study in general: Clinical and demographic metadata were provided uncurated, with the amount varying by source and participant.

The rearranged segments are TRBV3-1 (or the pseudogene TRBV3-2) and TRBJ2-1; a tentative D match to TRBD2 spans 5 bases. This TCR derives from a man aged 45-60 years with acute or convalescent COVID-19. Material: peripheral blood. Read as DNA, the sequence is TGTGCCAGCAGCCAAGGGCGGGCTAGCTCTTACAATGAGCAGTTCTTC. Translated, this is CASSQGRASSYNEQFF.